This T cell receptor beta chain was sequenced during a study of T cells in Graves' hyperthyroidism and ophthalmopathy. This clonotype was detected ten times or more. The J segment lost 0 bases and the V segment lost 5 bases, leaving 3 bases of the junction unmatched. The CDR3 is made up of 16 amino acids. Germline CDR1 and CDR2: SNHLY and FYNNEI. Amplified TCR beta CDR3 regions derived from RNA transcripts. The HTBI primer set served for first-round RT-PCR of the TCR CDR3. TCRdb fed the multiplex PCR reads into MiXCR, producing one record per CDR3 protein. This sample carries about 350,000 distinct CDR3 sequences, 15% to 20% of them seen once, and the ten largest clones take roughly a sixth.

The source is a middle-aged woman with Graves' ophthalmopathy. What was sequenced was blood. The genes are TRBV2 and TRBJ2-5; 13 bases align to TRBD2. Here the CDR3 DNA reads TGTGCCAGCAGTCCACTAGCGGGAGGGTACCAAGAGACCCAGTACTTC. Protein: CASSPLAGGYQETQYF.